The sequence of this T cell receptor (beta chain) was determined in a study of blood T cell repertoires in COVID-19. Study in general: There were acute and convalescent COVID-19 samples, and they came from the United States, Italy and Spain. T cells, B-cell-depleted T cells, or PBMCs provided the cDNA or gDNA that served as material.

Methods used by the authors: By means of reference gene primer amplification, nucleated cell counts were estimated. The data were produced by immunoSEQ multiplex PCR, yet TCRdb's version contains in-frame clones alone and is incomplete. The V and J calls and clone size are taken from that table; D and trimming were inferred from the DNA. Of about 210,000 clones in the sample, roughly 78% were seen once. With V trimmed by 3 bases and J by 4 bases, 14 bases remained unmatched. This CDR3 region has 18 residues. The germline gives CDR1 MDHEN, CDR2 SYDVKM. The sample comprised peripheral blood. The J gene is TRBJ1-3, the V gene TRBV28; 8 nucleotides line up with TRBD1. The sequence derives from a middle-aged woman with acute or convalescent COVID-19. DNA of the CDR3: TGTGCCAGCAGTTTTTCCCCCTCAGGGGGCGCGGGAGGAAACACCATATATTTT. Translated, it gives CASSFSPSGGAGGNTIYF.